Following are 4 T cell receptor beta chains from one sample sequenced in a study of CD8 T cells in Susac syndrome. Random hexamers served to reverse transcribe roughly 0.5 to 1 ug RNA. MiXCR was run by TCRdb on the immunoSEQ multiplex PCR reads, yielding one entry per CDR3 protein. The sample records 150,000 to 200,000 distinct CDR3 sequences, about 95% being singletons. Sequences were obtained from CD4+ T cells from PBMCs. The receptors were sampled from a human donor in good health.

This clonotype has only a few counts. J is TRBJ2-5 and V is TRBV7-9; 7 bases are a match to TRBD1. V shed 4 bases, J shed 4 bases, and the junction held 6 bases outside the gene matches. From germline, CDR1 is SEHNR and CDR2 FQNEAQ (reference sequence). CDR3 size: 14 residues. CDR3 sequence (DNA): TGTGCCAGCAGCTCCCCGACAGGGCCAGAGACCCAGTACTTC. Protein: CASSSPTGPETQYF.

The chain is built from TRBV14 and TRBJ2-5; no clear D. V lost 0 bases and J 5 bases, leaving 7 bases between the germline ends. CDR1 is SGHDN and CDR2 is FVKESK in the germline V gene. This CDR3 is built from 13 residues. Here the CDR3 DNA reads TGTGCCAGCAGCCAAGATCTTTCGGAGACCCAGTACTTC. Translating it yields CASSQDLSETQYF.

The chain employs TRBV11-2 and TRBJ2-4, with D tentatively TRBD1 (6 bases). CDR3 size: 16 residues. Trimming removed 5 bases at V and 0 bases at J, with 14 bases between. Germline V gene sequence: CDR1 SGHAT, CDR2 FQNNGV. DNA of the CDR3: TGTGCCAGCAGCCTGGGACACTTTGGAGCCAAAAACATTCAGTACTTC. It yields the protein CASSLGHFGAKNIQYF.

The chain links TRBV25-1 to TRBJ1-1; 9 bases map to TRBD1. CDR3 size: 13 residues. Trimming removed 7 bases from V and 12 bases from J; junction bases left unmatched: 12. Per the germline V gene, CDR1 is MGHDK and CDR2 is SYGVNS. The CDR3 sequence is CASTKEGTGRTFF. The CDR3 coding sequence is TGTGCCAGCACCAAGGAGGGGACAGGGAGAACTTTCTTT. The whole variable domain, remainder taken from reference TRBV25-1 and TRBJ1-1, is EADIYQTPRYLVIGTGKKITLECSQTMGHDKMYWYQQDPGMELHLIHYSYGVNSTEKGDLSSESTVSRIRTEHFPLTLESARPSHTSQYLCASTKEGTGRTFFGQGTRLTVV.